The source of this T cell receptor beta chain is a study of shared clonotypes between healthy human individuals. Study outcomes and limitations: Generation of non-shared clonotypes was less probable than generation of clonotypes shared by all four donors.

This CDR3 is 14 amino acids long. The germline CDR1 and CDR2 sequences are MNHEY and SMNVEV (reference sequence). V lost 6 bases to trimming and J lost 10 bases, with 16 bases between them. An assay was performed, and its level was deep. Clones were sequenced by immunoSEQ multiplex PCR, and TCRdb holds only the in-frame ones, with some missing. The repertoire holds under 2,000,000 clones, with about 94% as singletons. The sample holds a few counts of this clone. Its antigen is undetermined. Naive CD8 cells, CD45RO-negative and positively selected for CCR7, excluded terminally differentiated effector memory CD45RA+ cells.

The V and J genes are TRBV27 and TRBJ1-6, with D possibly matching TRBD1 (6 bases). Material for sequencing was naive CD8+ T cells sorted from blood. The sequence derives from a man between 18 and 29 years old in good health. For the CDR3, the DNA is TGTGCCAGCAGGCTGATGGGGGCAAGATCACCCCTCCACTTT. This encodes CASRLMGARSPLHF.